These 22 T cell receptor beta chains share one sample of origin, sequenced in a study of glioma-infiltrating T cells. Amplification of TCR alpha and beta CDR3 regions from RNA used iRepertoire nested multiplex PCR. TCRdb reprocessed the multiplex PCR reads with MiXCR, giving one entry per CDR3 protein. The table has more than 300,000 distinct CDR3 sequences, roughly two fifths seen once. Sequences were obtained from glioma tissue, nonneoplastic brain tissue, or PBMCs (not recorded which). These receptors were obtained from a human donor with low-grade glioma or glioblastoma, undergoing nonglioma brain surgery, or in good health (not recorded which).

With regard to this clonotype: One end of the junction is discordant with germline, which a read error may explain. J is TRBJ2-2 and V is TRBV2; D is unclear. Germline CDR1 is SNHLY and CDR2 is FYNNEI. The CDR3 runs 19 residues. The CDR3 region has the DNA TGCGCCAGCAGCCAAGAACATAGGGCGGTCGCTCTCAACACCGGGGAGCTGTTTTTT. It encodes CASSQEHRAVALNTGELFF.

A few counts support this clonotype. This chain connects TRBV20-1 to TRBJ1-1, with D uncertain. CDR1 and CDR2 from the germline V gene are DFQATT and SNEGSKA (reference sequence). The CDR3 covers 11 residues. Trimming shortened V by 4 bases and J by 1 base, and 4 bases separated the two germline ends. The CDR3 spells CSATENTEAFF. DNA of the CDR3: TGCAGTGCTACAGAGAACACTGAAGCTTTCTTT.

This clonotype was seen at least ten times. The J gene is TRBJ1-5, the V gene TRBV6-2 or TRBV6-3; D unclear. The CDR3 consists of 13 residues. The V end was cut by 7 bases, the J end by 4 bases, with 11 bases between. Per the germline V gene, CDR1 is MNHEY and CDR2 is SVGEGT. The CDR3 nucleotides are TGTGCCAGCACCCTGGACGGGAATCAGCCCCAGCATTTT. It is translated as CASTLDGNQPQHF.

This clonotype has only a few counts. This chain links TRBV24-1 with TRBJ1-1, with 8 nucleotides matching TRBD1. Per the germline V gene, CDR1 is KGHDR and CDR2 is SFDVKD. Unmatched junction bases numbered 1, after V lost 4 bases and J lost 1 base. The CDR3 covers 14 residues. CDR3 nucleotides: TGTGCCACCAGTGACGGGACAGGGAACACTGAAGCTTTCTTT. As protein: CATSDGTGNTEAFF.

Of note for this clonotype: This may stem from a read error, because a much larger clone lies one nucleotide away. V and J are TRBV15 and TRBJ2-3; D perhaps matches TRBD2 (7 bases). CDR1 LNHNV and CDR2 YYDKDF come from the germline V gene (reference sequence). The CDR3 is 16 amino acids. CDR3 residues: CASSLGLGGSTDTQYF. The CDR3 coding sequence is TGTGCCTCCAGCCTAGGACTAGGGGGAAGCACAGATACGCAGTATTTT.

The sample holds a few counts of this clonotype. CDR3 DNA: TGTGCCAGCAGCTTGCCCGGGGGGCCAAACGAGCAGTACTTC. The encoded protein is CASSLPGGPNEQYF. This sequence joins TRBV28 and TRBJ2-7; the D gene is possibly TRBD2 (7 bases). This CDR3 has 14 amino acids. Germline V gene data show CDR1 as MDHEN and CDR2 as SYDVKM. The V gene lost 6 bases and the J gene lost 5 bases, with 17 bases spanning the gap.

The V gene is TRBV27, the J gene TRBJ2-2; D may be TRBD1 (5 bases). The CDR3 spans 15 residues. Per germline, CDR1 MNHEY and CDR2 SMNVEV (reference sequence). V was shortened by 5 bases and J by 1 base, with 11 bases between the two germline ends. Here the CDR3 DNA reads TGTGCCAGCAGTATATGGGGCGGGAACACCGGGGAGCTGTTTTTT. Amino acid sequence: CASSIWGGNTGELFF.

This clonotype was counted only a few times. The chain recombines TRBV7-6 with TRBJ2-1, with D hard to call. Germline assignment: CDR1 SGHVS and CDR2 FNYEAQ. V was clipped by 5 bases and J by 4 bases, with 15 bases between them. The CDR3 length is 15 residues. CDR3 sequence reads: CASSADLGIYNEQFF. For the CDR3, the DNA is TGTGCCAGCAGCGCGGACCTGGGCATATACAATGAGCAGTTCTTC.

This chain links TRBV18 with TRBJ2-7; 12 bases map to TRBD2. The CDR3 is made up of 14 amino acids. V was clipped by 3 bases and J by 4 bases; unmatched bases: 1. CDR1 is KGHSH, CDR2 LQKENI, per germline. CDR3 coding DNA: TGTGCCAGCTCACCGACTAGCGGGGGATACGAGCAGTACTTC. Amino acid sequence: CASSPTSGGYEQYF.

The chain couples TRBV6-1 to TRBJ2-3; a weak D match, TRBD2 (7 bases). Germline V gene sequence: CDR1 MNHNS, CDR2 SASEGT. The CDR3 is 15 amino acids. The V end lost 7 bases, the J end lost 2 bases, and 16 bases lay between the germline ends. The CDR3 protein is CASTASGGHTDTQYF. For the CDR3, the DNA is TGTGCCAGCACCGCGTCCGGGGGGCACACAGATACGCAGTATTTT.

The chain links TRBV28 to TRBJ2-7, with D perhaps TRBD1 (7 bases). The V gene lost 6 bases and the J gene lost 0 bases, with 15 bases spanning the gap. The CDR3 is 15 amino acids. Germline-derived CDR1 and CDR2 are MDHEN and SYDVKM. Here the CDR3 DNA reads TGTGCCAGCAGCCCAGGGGGGCTTAGCTCCTACGAGCAGTACTTC. Translating gives CASSPGGLSSYEQYF.

V gene TRBV20-1 combines with J gene TRBJ1-2; D not certain. The V end was cut by 0 bases, the J end by 0 bases, with 11 bases between. CDR1 DFQATT and CDR2 SNEGSKA come from the germline V gene (reference sequence). CDR3 length: 15 residues. CDR3 sequence: CSARDLAGANYGYTF. The CDR3 DNA is TGCAGTGCTAGAGATCTGGCAGGAGCTAACTATGGCTACACCTTC.

Turning to this clonotype: A junction boundary mismatches the germline segment, possibly from a read error. The V and J genes are TRBV6-2 or TRBV6-3 and TRBJ1-1, with D perhaps matching TRBD1 (5 bases). The CDR3 is 13 residues long. Per germline, CDR1 MNHEY and CDR2 SVGEGT. The CDR3 reads CAGSLTGNTEAFF. CDR3 nucleotide sequence: TGTGCCGGCAGCCTTACAGGGAACACTGAAGCTTTCTTT.

Notes on this clonotype: The germline gene is not matched at one end of the junction; a read error may be the cause. The chain links TRBV4-1 to TRBJ2-2; D possibly matches TRBD1 or TRBD2 (5 bases each). This CDR3 is built from 18 residues. Germline V gene data show CDR1 as MGHRA and CDR2 as YSYEKL. The CDR3 loop reads CASRQEGSRTLGAGELFF. The CDR3 DNA is TGCGCCAGCAGACAAGAGGGGAGCAGGACTCTCGGTGCCGGGGAGCTGTTTTTT.

The chain has TRBV6-6 and TRBJ1-1, with D unclear. V shed 0 bases and J shed 6 bases, with 5 bases lying between them. The CDR3 sequence is 12 residues long. Germline V gene sequence: CDR1 MNHNY, CDR2 SVGAGI (reference sequence). This chain's CDR3 is CASSYSGSEAFF. Here the CDR3 DNA reads TGTGCCAGCAGTTACTCCGGTTCTGAAGCTTTCTTT.

The rearrangement joins TRBV20-1 to TRBJ1-5, with no clear D. This CDR3 is 13 amino acids long. The V gene lost 3 bases and the J gene lost 5 bases, with 11 bases spanning the gap. The V gene's germline CDR1 is DFQATT and CDR2 SNEGSKA (reference sequence). CDR3 residues: CSASRLLDQPQHF. The CDR3 coding sequence is TGCAGTGCTAGTCGCCTACTTGATCAGCCCCAGCATTTT.

Comments on this clonotype: A read error may be the cause here, since a much bigger clone is one base away. The chain employs TRBV6-2 or TRBV6-3 and TRBJ2-1; the match to TRBD2 covers 12 bases. After removal of 2 bases from V and 11 bases from J, the junction contained 10 bases not matched to a gene. Germline lookup yields CDR1 MNHEY and CDR2 SVGEGT. This CDR3 is built from 16 residues. The CDR3 nucleotides read TGTGCCAGCAGTTACATCGAGCTAGCGGGAGGGAATCAGCAGTTCTTC. It translates to CASSYIELAGGNQQFF.

This clonotype was detected a few times. A single base separates this from a much larger clone, so it may be a read error. No conserved phenylalanine or tryptophan ends this CDR3, so it is likely a read error. The CDR3 DNA follows: TGTGCCAGCACGCACAATGAGCAGTTCTTA. Encoded protein: CASTHNEQFL. The rearrangement uses TRBV6-8 and TRBJ2-1; no clear D. Germline lookup yields CDR1 MNHGY and CDR2 SAAAGT. The CDR3 is 10 residues long. V was cut by 7 bases and J by 5 bases, with 3 bases left in between.

The V gene is TRBV6-6, the J gene TRBJ2-6; TRBD1 matches 9 bases. CDR1 and CDR2 from the germline V gene are MNHNY and SVGAGI (reference sequence). Germline trimming cut 6 bases from V and 12 bases from J; bases unmatched to any gene: 24. The CDR3 extends over 19 amino acids. As DNA, the CDR3 is TGTGCCAGCAGACAGGAACAGGGGGCCTGGAGCTCTGGGGCCGGCGTCCTGACTTTC. Protein product: CASRQEQGAWSSGAGVLTF.

This clonotype appeared a few times. This chain uses TRBV20-1 with TRBJ2-7; D is possibly TRBD2 (5 bases). Trimming stripped 4 bases from V and 0 bases from J, with 16 bases between. The CDR3 length is 15 residues. Germline CDR1 DFQATT, CDR2 SNEGSKA (reference sequence). CDR3 region: CSAISRRSLSYEQYF. For the CDR3, the DNA is TGCAGTGCTATTAGTCGGAGGAGCCTCTCCTACGAGCAGTACTTC.

Comment on this clonotype: An end of the junction differs from the germline gene, which may be a read error. This rearrangement joins TRBV12-5 to TRBJ2-2, with TRBD2 as a possible D gene (6 bases). Germline lookup yields CDR1 LGHNT and CDR2 FRNRAP. The CDR3 runs to 16 residues. The CDR3 DNA reads as TGTGCTAGTGGTCTAACCCTGAGCAGGTTCGCCGGGGGGCTGTTTTTT. This codes for CASGLTLSRFAGGLFF. The variable domain in full, completed from reference TRBV12-5 and TRBJ2-2, reads DARVTQTPRHKVTEMGQEVTMRCQPILGHNTVFWYRQTMMQGLELLAYFRNRAPLDDSGMPKDRFSAEMPDATLATLKIQPSEPRDSAVYFCASGLTLSRFAGGLFFGEGSRLTVL.

Only a few counts were recorded for this clonotype. This sequence joins TRBV7-6 and TRBJ2-3; 8 bases line up with TRBD2. Germline trimming cut 2 bases from V and 4 bases from J; bases unmatched to any gene: 8. This CDR3 has 16 amino acids. Per the germline V gene, CDR1 is SGHVS and CDR2 is FNYEAQ. DNA of the CDR3: TGTGCCAGCAGCTTAACCGGCGCGGGAGGTGCAGATACGCAGTATTTT. Amino acid sequence: CASSLTGAGGADTQYF.